Described below is a single T cell receptor beta chain sequence and its context. This record comes from a study of shared clonotypes between healthy human individuals. Study at large: There were three CD4 naive, three CD4 memory, two CD8 naive and one CD8 memory plates per donor.

CD8 cells classed as naive were CD45RO-negative and positively selected for CCR7, excluding terminally differentiated effector memory CD45RA+ cells. Nashville, Tennessee was home to all donors, each a Caucasian adult. Method: immunoSEQ multiplex PCR; TCRdb's copy keeps in-frame clones and lacks some. This sample carries hundreds of thousands of clones, under 95% of them seen once, and the ten largest clones take 24%. This receptor was obtained from a man aged 25-45 years in good health. The material sequenced was naive CD8+ T cells sorted from blood.

The CDR3 DNA reads as TGTGCCAGCAGCGGGGAGCGGGAGGGGAAAGATACGCAGTATTTT. It encodes CASSGEREGKDTQYF. The V and J genes are TRBV11-3 and TRBJ2-3; the match to TRBD2 covers 10 bases. The CDR3 totals 15 residues. In germline, CDR1 is SGHNT, CDR2 YENEEA. The trim removed 5 bases at V and 5 bases at J, leaving 7 bases unmatched.